The 14 T cell receptor beta chains below come from one sample, sequenced in a study of T cells in Graves' hyperthyroidism and ophthalmopathy (dated by TCRdb to the late 2010s). Library preparation employed multiplex PCR. The sequencing machine was an Illumina HiSeq 2000. TCR beta CDR3 regions were amplified from RNA transcripts. A first-round RT-PCR of the TCR CDR3 used the HTBI primer set with the Qiagen OneStep RT-PCR kit. TCRdb reanalyzed the raw reads on its own, using fastp at Q25 for trimming and MiXCR for clone calling, and kept in-frame beta chains. For every CDR3 protein sequence, its rows merge into one entry that carries the most common genes and DNA. Present in this sample are some 350,000 distinct CDR3 sequences, 15% of which were seen just once. Roughly a fifth of the sample is taken by the ten largest. Sample: blood. These receptors all stem from a woman aged 55-69 years with Graves' ophthalmopathy.

V usage is TRBV28 and J usage is TRBJ2-3, with 11 bases matching TRBD2. This CDR3 spans 16 amino acids. With 10 bases clipped from V and 4 bases from J, the junction kept 13 bases outside the gene matches. Germline values: CDR1 MDHEN, CDR2 SYDVKM. CDR3 sequence (DNA): TGTGCCACCATTAGCGGGGGGGACAGTCGCGCAGATACGCAGTATTTT. This encodes CATISGGDSRADTQYF. The full variable domain, with the rest looked up from reference TRBV28 and TRBJ2-3, is DVKVTQSSRYLVKRTGEKVFLECVQDMDHENMFWYRQDPGLGLRLIYFSYDVKMKEKGDIPEGYSVSREKKERFSLILESASTNQTSMYLCATISGGDSRADTQYFGPGTRLTVL.

This clonotype was counted ten times or more. The chain has TRBV2 and TRBJ2-7, with a tentative D call TRBD2 (6 bases). The CDR3 totals 14 residues. Trimming took 2 bases from V and 5 from J, leaving 13 bases between them. The V gene's germline CDR1 is SNHLY and CDR2 FYNNEI. CDR3 loop: CASSETREQHEQYF. Written as DNA, the CDR3 is TGTGCCAGCAGTGAAACTCGGGAGCAACACGAGCAGTACTTC.

This clonotype was counted ten times or more. The J gene is TRBJ2-1, the V gene TRBV20-1, with D maybe TRBD2 (6 bases). The CDR3 contains 15 residues. Germline V CDR1 and CDR2: DFQATT, SNEGSKA (reference sequence). The V end was cut by 0 bases, the J end by 3 bases, with 12 bases between. This CDR3 reads CSARDPGRGYNEQFF. Here the CDR3 DNA reads TGCAGTGCTAGAGATCCCGGGAGAGGCTACAATGAGCAGTTCTTC.

The chain uses TRBV29-1 and TRBJ2-5, with D perhaps matching TRBD1 or TRBD2 (6 bases each). Trimming cost V 4 bases and J 1 base, with 13 bases left between them. CDR3 size: 14 residues. Germline V lookup: CDR1 SQVTM, CDR2 ANQGSEA. CDR3 protein: CSVVTPGAQETQYF. The CDR3 DNA follows: TGCAGCGTTGTGACCCCGGGGGCCCAAGAGACCCAGTACTTC.

The rearrangement uses TRBV10-2 and TRBJ2-3; 10 bases agree with TRBD2. Germline assignment: CDR1 WSHSY and CDR2 SAAADI. With 3 bases clipped from V and 2 bases from J, the junction kept 5 bases outside the gene matches. CDR3 length equals 16 residues. This CDR3 is CASSDGLAAATDTQYF. The CDR3 nucleotides are TGCGCCAGCAGTGACGGACTAGCGGCAGCCACAGATACGCAGTATTTT.

This clonotype was counted many times. The rearrangement uses TRBV18 and TRBJ2-1; D call uncertain. Trimming removed 3 bases at V and 0 bases at J, with 9 bases between. The CDR3 sequence is 15 residues long. Germline V gene data show CDR1 as KGHSH and CDR2 as LQKENI. The CDR3 nucleotides read TGTGCCAGCTCACCCGACCGGAGCTCCTACAATGAGCAGTTCTTC. This encodes CASSPDRSSYNEQFF.

This clonotype was seen a handful of times. The genes are TRBV28 and TRBJ1-2; possibly TRBD1 for D (5 bases). Trimming shortened V by 1 base and J by 4 bases, and 10 bases separated the two germline ends. Germline V lookup: CDR1 MDHEN, CDR2 SYDVKM. The CDR3 length is 14 residues. Here the CDR3 DNA reads TGTGCCAGCAGTTTATCGGCCAGGGCCTATGGCTACACCTTC. Translating it yields CASSLSARAYGYTF.

This clonotype was detected many times. The chain links TRBV20-1 to TRBJ2-6; 11 bases fit TRBD1. Per the germline V gene, CDR1 is DFQATT and CDR2 is SNEGSKA (reference sequence). Germline trimming cut 6 bases from V and 2 bases from J; bases unmatched to any gene: 9. The CDR3 extends over 17 amino acids. The CDR3 sequence: CSAQRDRGFTGANVLTF. The CDR3 DNA is TGCAGTGCCCAGAGGGACAGGGGGTTTACTGGGGCCAACGTCCTGACTTTC.

This chain connects TRBV6-2 or TRBV6-3 to TRBJ2-4; 10 positions agree with TRBD1. CDR1 is MNHEY and CDR2 is SVGEGT in the germline V gene. V trimming: 6 bases; J trimming: 0 bases; junction bases outside the gene matches: 8. The CDR3 has 17 amino acids. The CDR3 DNA sequence: TGTGCCAGCAGCGCCGGGACAGGGGTCCTAGCCAAAAACATTCAGTACTTC. Its translation: CASSAGTGVLAKNIQYF.

This rearrangement joins TRBV19 to TRBJ2-3; 9 positions match TRBD1. The V gene end was trimmed by 8 bases and the J gene end by 6 bases; junction bases not matched to a gene: 15. The CDR3 runs to 16 residues. Germline V lookup: CDR1 LNHDA, CDR2 SQIVND (reference sequence). CDR3 sequence (DNA): TGTGCCAGTGGTCACTACGGGGGACAGGGCATGGATACGCAGTATTTT. Translating gives CASGHYGGQGMDTQYF.

This clonotype came up a few times. One end of the junction fails to match germline, which may point to a read error. The genes are TRBV5-1 and TRBJ2-5, with D unresolved. Germline CDR1 and CDR2: SGHRS and YFSETQ. CDR3 length: 14 residues. CDR3 amino acids: CASSLDSYQETQYF. In DNA, the CDR3 is TGCGCCAGCAGCTTGGACAGCTACCAGGAGACCCAGTACTTC.

The J gene is TRBJ1-1, the V gene TRBV18; D is perhaps TRBD1 (5 bases). The V gene lost 3 bases and the J gene lost 1 base, with 12 bases spanning the gap. This CDR3 spans 15 amino acids. Germline V CDR1 and CDR2: KGHSH, LQKENI. CDR3 sequence: CASSPQWTKNTEAFF. The CDR3 bases are TGTGCCAGCTCACCCCAGTGGACAAAGAACACTGAAGCTTTCTTT.

The rearrangement links TRBV2 to TRBJ1-5; D is unresolved. V was shortened by 6 bases and J by 1 base, with 13 bases between the two germline ends. Germline loops: CDR1 SNHLY, CDR2 FYNNEI. CDR3 length: 15 residues. The CDR3 spells CASSPGLGSNQPQHF. In DNA, the CDR3 is TGTGCCAGCAGCCCTGGACTTGGGAGCAATCAGCCCCAGCATTTT.

This clonotype has only a few counts. As DNA, the CDR3 is TGTGCCAGCAGCCAAGACGGAGAGGGTTCACCCCTCCACTTT. This gives the protein CASSQDGEGSPLHF. The chain has TRBV14 and TRBJ1-6; D remains unclear. Germline CDR1 reads SGHDN; CDR2 reads FVKESK. The CDR3 runs to 14 residues. V was clipped by 0 bases and J by 9 bases, with 9 bases between them.